One sample yielded the 21 T cell receptor beta chains listed below, sequenced in a study of Graves' ophthalmopathy and Graves' hyperthyroidism. Amplified material comprised TCR beta CDR3 regions derived from RNA transcripts. Scientists carried out first-round RT-PCR using HTBI primers and then a second-round multiplex PCR. Each CDR3 protein gets one entry after TCRdb re-called the multiplex PCR reads with MiXCR. Of 150,000 to 200,000 distinct CDR3 sequences in the sample, approximately 38% were seen once. The sequenced sample consisted of peripheral blood. These receptors were taken from a woman aged 40 to 55 with Graves' ophthalmopathy.

This clonotype was seen ten or more times. This CDR3 reads CASRKNRDRAHEQYF. The CDR3 DNA is TGTGCCAGCAGAAAAAACCGGGACAGGGCTCACGAGCAGTACTTC. The chain joins TRBV27 to TRBJ2-7; 9 positions match TRBD1. After removal of 6 bases from V and 5 bases from J, the junction contained 11 bases not matched to a gene. CDR1 is MNHEY, CDR2 SMNVEV, per germline (reference sequence). The CDR3 loop spans 15 amino acids.

The V and J genes are TRBV11-2 and TRBJ2-7, with D tentatively TRBD1 (6 bases). The V end was cut by 7 bases, the J end by 6 bases, with 22 bases between. Germline CDR1 and CDR2: SGHAT and FQNNGV. The CDR3 extends over 15 amino acids. DNA for the CDR3: TGTGCCAGCAACCAAATTGGGGGACAATCGAGCGAGCAGTACTTC. Translating it yields CASNQIGGQSSEQYF.

This clonotype appeared many times. V gene TRBV6-5 combines with J gene TRBJ1-2; D remains unclear. V lost 7 bases and J 7 bases, leaving 19 bases between the germline ends. The germline V gene has CDR1 MNHEY and CDR2 SVGAGI. The CDR3 sequence is 14 residues long. CDR3 coding DNA: TGTGCCAGCATTTCAGGATCGAAGAAGGTTGGCTACACCTTC. This gives the protein CASISGSKKVGYTF.

The sample holds many counts of this clonotype. The chain couples TRBV13 to TRBJ1-1; 7 positions agree with TRBD1. V dropped 4 bases and J dropped 2; count of bases not matched to a gene: 7. Germline lookup yields CDR1 PRHDT and CDR2 FYEKMQ (reference sequence). The length of the CDR3 is 15 residues. DNA for the CDR3: TGTGCCAGCAGCTATACGACAGGGCCTAACACTGAAGCTTTCTTT. Protein: CASSYTTGPNTEAFF.

This clonotype has ten or more counts. An end of the junction does not agree with germline; a read error may underlie this. The V gene is TRBV28, the J gene TRBJ2-7; D gene uncertain. There are 12 residues in the CDR3. In germline, CDR1 is MDHEN, CDR2 SYDVKM. In DNA, the CDR3 is TGTGTCAGCAGTTCCCAGTACTACGAGCAGTACTTC. Protein product: CVSSSQYYEQYF.

This clonotype has a count of ten or more. V is TRBV5-1 and J is TRBJ2-5, with 8 bases aligning to TRBD1. This CDR3 has 13 residues. CDR1 is SGHRS and CDR2 is YFSETQ in the germline V gene. V lost 5 bases, J lost 1 base, and 1 base stayed unmatched. CDR3 bases: TGCGCCAGCAGGGGGACAGGCCAAGAGACCCAGTACTTC. Translating gives CASRGTGQETQYF. Using reference TRBV5-1 and TRBJ2-5 for the parts outside the CDR3, the full variable domain is KAGVTQTPRYLIKTRGQQVTLSCSPISGHRSVSWYQQTPGQGLQFLFEYFSETQRNKGNFPGRFSGRQFSNSRSEMNVSTLELGDSALYLCASRGTGQETQYFGPGTRLLVL.

The chain recombines TRBV6-2 or TRBV6-3 with TRBJ2-5; possible D gene TRBD1, 5 bases. Trimming shortened V by 6 bases and J by 2 bases, and 13 bases separated the two germline ends. The germline V gene encodes CDR1 MNHEY and CDR2 SVGEGT. The CDR3 covers 14 residues. The CDR3 spells CASSPYRQQETQYF. The CDR3 region has the DNA TGTGCCAGCAGCCCTTATCGACAGCAAGAGACCCAGTACTTC.

This clonotype was seen repeatedly, ten times or more. This rearrangement joins TRBV18 to TRBJ2-7; D uncertain. Trimming pared 3 bases from V and 0 bases from J, leaving 6 bases between. This CDR3 is 13 amino acids long. Germline CDR1 reads KGHSH; CDR2 reads LQKENI. Here the CDR3 DNA reads TGTGCCAGCTCACCGGGGTACTCCTACGAGCAGTACTTC. Residues: CASSPGYSYEQYF.

This clonotype was seen ten or more times. The chain has TRBV7-8 and TRBJ2-7; D ambiguous. Germline V gene sequence: CDR1 SGHVS, CDR2 FQNEAQ. The V gene lost 5 bases and the J gene lost 3 bases, with 17 bases spanning the gap. This CDR3 comprises 15 residues. CDR3 DNA: TGTGCCAGCAGCCCTGGCCTGCAGTCGAACTACGAGCAGTACTTC. This sequence encodes CASSPGLQSNYEQYF.

The chain joins TRBV12-3 or TRBV12-4 to TRBJ2-7, with TRBD1 matching over 9 bases. The CDR3 is 15 amino acids. V was clipped by 5 bases and J by 4 bases; unmatched bases: 9. CDR3: CASSQTGGREYEQYF. The CDR3 DNA reads TGTGCCAGCAGTCAGACAGGGGGTCGTGAGTACGAGCAGTACTTC.

In this sample, this clonotype turned up a few times. The chain is built from TRBV6-1 and TRBJ1-6; TRBD1 matches 9 bases. J lost 7 bases, V lost 4 bases, and 5 bases had no gene match. The germline V gene encodes CDR1 MNHNS and CDR2 SASEGT. The CDR3 length is 15 residues. As DNA, the CDR3 is TGTGCCAGCAGTGTTGGACAGGGGACAAATTCACCCCTCCACTTT. Translating gives CASSVGQGTNSPLHF.

This clonotype appeared a few times. The V gene is TRBV5-6, the J gene TRBJ2-7, with TRBD1 as a possible D gene (6 bases). This CDR3 has 14 amino acids. Germline-derived CDR1 and CDR2 are SGHDT and YYEEEE. V was shortened by 1 base and J by 4 bases, with 12 bases between the two germline ends. Here the CDR3 reads CASSLTGSIYEQYF. CDR3 DNA: TGTGCCAGCAGCTTGACAGGGTCTATATACGAGCAGTACTTC.

This clonotype was found many times. The chain is built from TRBV6-5 and TRBJ1-2; maybe TRBD1 (5 bases). The CDR3 has 15 residues. The germline V and J ends were trimmed by 10 bases and 8 bases, with 26 bases remaining between them. Germline loops: CDR1 MNHEY, CDR2 SVGAGI. This CDR3 reads CATAYSRGSSGGYTF. As DNA, the CDR3 is TGTGCCACCGCATATAGTCGGGGCTCCTCGGGCGGCTACACCTTC.

This clonotype was observed once. This rearrangement joins TRBV6-2 or TRBV6-3 to TRBJ1-1; 7 positions agree with TRBD1. After removal of 2 bases from V and 3 bases from J, the junction contained 6 bases not matched to a gene. The V gene's germline CDR1 is MNHEY and CDR2 SVGEGT. The CDR3 totals 15 residues. Here the CDR3 DNA reads TGTGCCAGCAGTTACGCGACAGGGAGGTACACTGAAGCTTTCTTT. Residues: CASSYATGRYTEAFF.

V gene TRBV5-1 combines with J gene TRBJ2-5; TRBD2 matches 7 bases. The V gene's germline CDR1 is SGHRS and CDR2 YFSETQ. V lost 4 bases, J lost 2 bases, and 8 bases stayed unmatched. The CDR3 sequence is 15 residues long. CDR3 sequence: CASSLRASGQETQYF. CDR3 in DNA: TGCGCCAGCAGCCTTCGGGCTAGCGGACAAGAGACCCAGTACTTC.

This clonotype has at least ten counts. The V call is TRBV12-3 or TRBV12-4, the J call TRBJ1-5; 10 nucleotides match TRBD1. V was pared by 5 bases and J by 5 bases, with 9 bases of the junction left unmatched. This CDR3 contains 16 residues. CDR3 protein: CASSPRQGALYQPQHF. Here the CDR3 DNA reads TGTGCCAGCAGTCCAAGACAGGGGGCGTTGTATCAGCCCCAGCATTTT.

The chain couples TRBV6-1 to TRBJ1-1; no definite D call. V dropped 5 bases and J dropped 0 bases, with 13 bases sitting between them. CDR1 is MNHNS and CDR2 is SASEGT in the germline V gene. There are 15 residues in the CDR3. The CDR3 loop reads CASSPVGRMNTEAFF. The CDR3 bases are TGTGCCAGCAGTCCTGTAGGACGGATGAACACTGAAGCTTTCTTT.

This clonotype was observed many times. V usage is TRBV6-5 and J usage is TRBJ1-1; TRBD1 is a possible D gene (5 bases). The CDR3 covers 14 residues. Germline CDR1 and CDR2: MNHEY and SVGAGI. Trimming removed 2 bases from V and 4 bases from J, with 11 bases in between. CDR3 in amino acids: CASSYAGTLTEAFF. The CDR3 DNA reads as TGTGCCAGCAGTTACGCAGGGACTCTCACTGAAGCTTTCTTT.

The chain combines TRBV6-2 or TRBV6-3 with TRBJ1-1; D is uncertain. This CDR3 spans 11 amino acids. V dropped 4 bases and J dropped 10 bases, with 10 bases sitting between them. The germline gives CDR1 MNHEY, CDR2 SVGEGT. The CDR3, as DNA: TGTGCCAGCAGTTTTCGGGAGATAGCTTTCTTT. Translation: CASSFREIAFF.

This clonotype was detected ten times or more. The chain is built from TRBV2 and TRBJ2-7, with 7 positions matching TRBD1. Germline V gene lookup returns CDR1 SNHLY and CDR2 FYNNEI. The CDR3 covers 12 residues. The V and J ends lost 4 bases and 3 bases, in that order; junction bases with no gene match: 0. The CDR3 region has the DNA TGTGCCAGCAGTGGACAGGGCTACGAGCAGTACTTC. Translating gives CASSGQGYEQYF.

This clonotype was picked up many times. This sequence joins TRBV7-9 and TRBJ2-4, with unresolved D. The V gene lost 0 bases and the J gene lost 16 bases, with 13 bases spanning the gap. The CDR3 contains 12 residues. CDR1 and CDR2 from the germline V gene are SEHNR and FQNEAQ (reference sequence). DNA of the CDR3: TGTGCCAGCAGCTTAGCCACAATGAACCTCTACTTC. It encodes CASSLATMNLYF.